These 9 T cell receptor beta chains came from one sample sequenced in a study of T cells in Graves' hyperthyroidism and ophthalmopathy. TCR beta CDR3 regions were amplified from RNA transcripts. The TCR CDR3 was amplified in a first-round RT-PCR using the HTBI primer set. TCRdb reprocessed the multiplex PCR reads via MiXCR and lists one record per CDR3 protein. The repertoire includes approximately 610,000 distinct CDR3 sequences, under 15% of them detected once, and about 3.9% sits in the top ten. The sequenced sample was blood. The origin of the receptors is a woman aged 40 to 50 with Graves' ophthalmopathy.

This clonotype has at least ten counts. V is TRBV6-2 or TRBV6-3 and J is TRBJ2-5, with 9 positions matching TRBD2. The CDR3 loop spans 15 amino acids. Germline loops: CDR1 MNHEY, CDR2 SVGEGT. V trimming: 5 bases; J trimming: 2 bases; junction bases outside the gene matches: 6. CDR3 DNA sequence: TGTGCCAGCAGTCCCCGGACTAGCGAGCAAGAGACCCAGTACTTC. This sequence encodes CASSPRTSEQETQYF.

The sample holds many counts of this clonotype. J is TRBJ1-5 and V is TRBV12-3 or TRBV12-4; D remains ambiguous. V dropped 7 bases and J dropped 0 bases, with 10 bases sitting between them. This CDR3 has 14 residues. The CDR3 here is CASTQANSNQPQHF. CDR3 sequence (DNA): TGTGCCAGCACTCAGGCGAATAGCAATCAGCCCCAGCATTTT.

The DNA for the CDR3 is TGTGCCAGCAGCTACGAAAGAAGGTCCTACGAGCAGTACTTC. It codes for CASSYERRSYEQYF. The chain is built from TRBV28 and TRBJ2-7; no clear D gene. This CDR3 has 14 residues. Trimming took 6 bases from V and 1 from J, leaving 13 bases between them. CDR1 is MDHEN and CDR2 is SYDVKM in the germline V gene.

The table lists this clonotype with many counts. The chain has TRBV19 and TRBJ2-5, with 8 bases matching TRBD2. With 0 bases clipped from V and 1 base from J, the junction kept 10 bases outside the gene matches. Germline CDR1 reads LNHDA; CDR2 reads SQIVND (reference sequence). This CDR3 comprises 18 residues. The DNA for the CDR3 is TGTGCCAGTAGTATAGACCCCGCTGGTAGCGGGACCCAAGAGACCCAGTACTTC. This translates into CASSIDPAGSGTQETQYF.

This clonotype was counted many times. This chain uses TRBV7-6 with TRBJ1-1; TRBD1 matches 9 bases. CDR1 is SGHVS and CDR2 is FNYEAQ in the germline V gene. CDR3 length: 16 amino acids. The J segment lost 0 bases and the V segment lost 5 bases, leaving 7 bases of the junction unmatched. CDR3 DNA sequence: TGTGCCAGCAGCACCGGGACAGGGCGAATGAACACTGAAGCTTTCTTT. Its translation is CASSTGTGRMNTEAFF.

A note on this clonotype: A read error is possible here, since a much larger clone lies one base away. The chain employs TRBV28 and TRBJ2-3; 7 positions match TRBD1. The end of the DNA is better explained by TRBJ1-1, so the J call may be wrong. The CDR3 is 15 amino acids. Germline V gene data show CDR1 as MDHEN and CDR2 as SYDVKM. The CDR3 region has the DNA TGTGCCAGCAGTTTGTGGGGACAGTCAAACACTGAAGCTTTCTTT. This codes for CASSLWGQSNTEAFF.

This clonotype was observed many times. The chain couples TRBV12-3 or TRBV12-4 to TRBJ1-2; D is unresolved. This CDR3 is 12 amino acids long. V lost 2 bases, J lost 8 bases, and 9 bases lay in between. The CDR3 sequence is CASSLWRGGYTF. CDR3 in DNA: TGTGCCAGCAGTTTATGGCGCGGGGGCTACACCTTC.

The V call is TRBV20-1, the J call TRBJ2-7; a weak D match, TRBD1 (5 bases). The CDR3 totals 13 residues. The V end was cut by 0 bases, the J end by 6 bases, with 12 bases between. The germline V gene encodes CDR1 DFQATT and CDR2 SNEGSKA (reference sequence). Here the CDR3 DNA reads TGCAGTGCTAGAGAACTGAGAACAGGCGAGCAGTACTTC. This encodes CSARELRTGEQYF.

This clonotype was observed many times. This chain connects TRBV12-3 or TRBV12-4 to TRBJ2-7; D uncertain. The V end was cut by 5 bases, the J end by 1 base, with 6 bases between. CDR3 length equals 12 residues. The chain's CDR3 is CASSLMSYEQYF. CDR3 in DNA: TGTGCCAGCAGTCTCATGTCCTACGAGCAGTACTTC.